This record covers a single TCR beta chain. Its antigen is unidentified. The ends were cut back, 3 bases at V and 5 bases at J, with 13 bases in the middle. The CDR3 sequence is 15 residues long. Looked up from germline, CDR1 is SEHNR and CDR2 is FQNEAQ (reference sequence). This entry is derived from a study of cytomegalovirus exposure and HLA in healthy donors. General observations from the study: As a later analysis showed, a missense DCLRE1C variant was linked to trimming of TCR beta V- and J-genes. Three CMV-associated chains proved CMV antigen-specific in vitro.

Amplification used 60 Vbeta primers and 13 Jbeta primers. This table comes from immunoSEQ multiplex PCR, and its TCRdb copy is limited to in-frame clones, with some not included. The sample lists 190,000 or so clones; 75% to 90% were seen once. Each donor was nominally healthy when sampled (though unrecorded immune exposures were likely). The sequence came from a middle-aged man in good health and CMV-seronegative. The J gene is TRBJ2-2, the V gene TRBV7-9, with D tentatively TRBD1 (5 bases). Sequenced material: PBMCs. In DNA, the CDR3 is TGTGCCAGCAGCTTGGGATCAGGGCGAACCGGGGAGCTGTTTTTT. This gives the protein CASSLGSGRTGELFF.